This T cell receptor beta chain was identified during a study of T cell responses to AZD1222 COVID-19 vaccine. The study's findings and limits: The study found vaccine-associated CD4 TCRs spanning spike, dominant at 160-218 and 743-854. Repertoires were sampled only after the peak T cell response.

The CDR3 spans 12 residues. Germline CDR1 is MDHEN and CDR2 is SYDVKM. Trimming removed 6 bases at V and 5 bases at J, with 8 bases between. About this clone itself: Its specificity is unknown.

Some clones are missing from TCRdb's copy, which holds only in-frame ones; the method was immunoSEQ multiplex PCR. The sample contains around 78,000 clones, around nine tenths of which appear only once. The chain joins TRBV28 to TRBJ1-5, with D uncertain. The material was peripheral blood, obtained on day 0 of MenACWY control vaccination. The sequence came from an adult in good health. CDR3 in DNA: TGTGCCAGCAGCCCATGGGATCAGCCCCAGCATTTT. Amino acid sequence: CASSPWDQPQHF.